The 5 T cell receptor beta chains presented below share a single source sample, sequenced in a study of identical twins. Via MiXCR, TCRdb re-called the 5' RACE reads, giving one row per CDR3 protein. This table holds under 250,000 distinct CDR3 sequences, about an eighth found once. This sample was shared with a second study, whose subject was yellow fever vaccine responses in identical twins.

The source material was memory (CD45RO+) T cells sorted from blood. The source is a woman younger than 35 in good health.

V and J are TRBV29-1 and TRBJ2-2; a possible D gene is TRBD2 (5 bases). This CDR3 contains 14 residues. V lost 4 bases and J 2 bases, leaving 11 bases between the germline ends. CDR1 and CDR2 from the germline V gene are SQVTM and ANQGSEA. As DNA, the CDR3 is TGCAGCGTTGTAGGAGGAAGCAACACCGGGGAGCTGTTTTTT. Translating it yields CSVVGGSNTGELFF.

The CDR3 loop reads CASTTPWGAGETQYF. In DNA, the CDR3 is TGCGCCAGCACTACGCCGTGGGGGGCTGGAGAGACCCAGTACTTC. The V and J genes are TRBV5-1 and TRBJ2-5, with D perhaps matching TRBD1 or TRBD2 (6 bases each). Trimming took 6 bases from V and 4 from J, leaving 19 bases between them. This CDR3 has 15 amino acids. Looked up from germline, CDR1 is SGHRS and CDR2 is YFSETQ.

The J gene is TRBJ1-6, the V gene TRBV20-1; the D gene is possibly TRBD1 (6 bases). CDR3 length: 14 amino acids. The germline V gene has CDR1 DFQATT and CDR2 SNEGSKA (reference sequence). Between the trimmed V and J ends, which lost 3 bases and 5 bases, there was a span of 11 bases. Written as DNA, the CDR3 is TGCAGTGCTAGTGGGGGCAGAGATAATTCACCCCTCCACTTT. Translation gives CSASGGRDNSPLHF.

This clonotype came up a few times. This chain uses TRBV28 with TRBJ2-1; 10 bases agree with TRBD2. Per germline, CDR1 MDHEN and CDR2 SYDVKM. This CDR3 spans 16 amino acids. V lost 6 bases, J lost 0 bases, and 5 bases stayed unmatched. This CDR3 reads CASRLSSGSSYNEQFF. The CDR3 nucleotides are TGTGCCAGCAGGCTGTCTAGCGGGAGCTCCTACAATGAGCAGTTCTTC.

V and J are TRBV11-3 and TRBJ2-7; 8 positions agree with TRBD1. The trim removed 4 bases at V and 6 bases at J, leaving 2 bases unmatched. The length of the CDR3 is 12 residues. The germline gives CDR1 SGHNT, CDR2 YENEEA. In DNA, the CDR3 is TGTGCCAGCAGCTCCGACAGGGGCGAGCAGTACTTC. It encodes CASSSDRGEQYF.